Listed below are T cell receptor beta chains from one sample, sequenced in a study of control samples from healthy donors and cancer patients. Libraries were prepared by immunoSEQ multiplex PCR; TCRdb keeps only in-frame clonotypes and omits some of them. The table shows around 92,000 clones, with roughly four fifths occurring only once. Sequencing was done on a sample of blood. The receptors come from a man aged 60 to 69 in good health. Each CDR3 is given with its conserved first and last residue. The order of the fields is D gene, CDR3 length, V gene, J gene, clone size, CDR3 protein, CDR3 DNA. A D gene is named only where the DNA matches it firmly. Clone size is not always given. Where it is, it says once, few, many or a class for expanded clones.

-	13	TRBV5-6	TRBJ1-2	-	CASSTRANYGYTF	TGTGCCAGCAGCACGAGAGCTAACTATGGCTACACCTTC
-	14	TRBV6-1	TRBJ1-1	few	CASSEGTDYTEAFF	TGTGCCAGCAGTGAGGGGACCGATTACACTGAAGCTTTCTTT
-	13	TRBV27	TRBJ1-5	few	CASSLMAGQPQHF	TGTGCCAGCAGTTTAATGGCGGGTCAGCCCCAGCATTTT
TRBD1	14	TRBV3-1/TRBV3-2	TRBJ1-2	few	CASSRPGTGVGYTF	TGTGCCAGCAGCCGCCCCGGGACAGGCGTCGGCTACACCTTC
TRBD1	15	TRBV12-5	TRBJ2-2	-	CASGFNRGPTGELFF	TGTGCTAGTGGTTTTAACAGGGGGCCCACCGGGGAGCTGTTTTTT
TRBD1	13	TRBV5-6	TRBJ1-6	-	CASSSTGDTPLHF	TGTGCCAGCAGCTCTACAGGGGATACACCCCTCCACTTT
-	13	TRBV7-2	TRBJ2-5	-	CASSFGGPETQYF	TGTGCCAGCAGCTTTGGGGGCCCAGAGACCCAGTACTTC
-	16	TRBV4-1	TRBJ1-4	-	CASSQNPRQANEKLFF	TGCGCCAGCAGCCAAAATCCCAGGCAGGCTAATGAAAAACTGTTTTTT
-	15	TRBV5-1	TRBJ1-1	-	CASTPHGGARTEAFF	TGCGCCAGCACCCCTCACGGGGGCGCCCGAACTGAAGCTTTCTTT
TRBD2	17	TRBV9	TRBJ2-6	-	CASSPPASGVGANVLTF	TGTGCCAGCAGCCCCCCGGCTAGCGGGGTCGGGGCCAACGTCCTGACTTTC
-	12	TRBV12-3/TRBV12-4	TRBJ2-7	-	CASSFGPYEQYF	TGTGCCAGCAGTTTTGGGCCCTACGAGCAGTACTTC
-	15	TRBV6-1	TRBJ2-7	-	CASSEAQWGNYEQYF	TGTGCCAGCAGTGAAGCGCAGTGGGGCAACTACGAGCAGTACTTC
-	16	TRBV5-8	TRBJ2-6	few	CASSLEWVSGANVLTF	TGTGCCAGCAGCTTGGAATGGGTCTCTGGGGCCAACGTCCTGACTTTC
TRBD1	15	TRBV5-1	TRBJ2-7	-	CASSLGGTVNHEQYF	TGCGCCAGCAGCTTGGGGGGGACAGTGAACCACGAGCAGTACTTC
-	14	TRBV18	TRBJ2-7	-	CASSPEDIRYEQYF	TGTGCCAGCTCACCGGAGGACATTCGCTACGAGCAGTACTTC
-	15	TRBV19	TRBJ2-7	-	CASSIMGTSSYEQYF	TGTGCCAGTAGTATCATGGGGACTTCCTCCTACGAGCAGTACTTC
-	13	TRBV29-1	TRBJ1-1	-	CSVRTLLDTEAFF	TGCAGCGTTCGGACTCTTTTGGACACTGAAGCTTTCTTT
-	16	TRBV9	TRBJ1-4	-	CASSVGVTAGDEKLFF	TGTGCCAGCAGCGTAGGAGTGACAGCGGGGGATGAAAAACTGTTTTTT
TRBD2	15	TRBV7-6	TRBJ2-3	-	CASSPTSGSTDTQYF	TGTGCCAGCAGCCCAACTAGCGGCAGCACAGATACGCAGTATTTT
TRBD1	15	TRBV19	TRBJ2-3	-	CASSMRQGAGDTQYF	TGTGCCAGTAGTATGAGACAGGGGGCAGGAGATACGCAGTATTTT
-	13	TRBV9	TRBJ1-2	once	CASSVGMNYGYTF	TGTGCCAGCAGCGTAGGGATGAACTATGGCTACACCTTC
-	14	TRBV6-5	TRBJ2-1	-	CASKKLGGDNEQFF	TGTGCCAGCAAGAAATTAGGCGGAGACAATGAGCAGTTCTTC
-	16	TRBV7-9	TRBJ1-4	-	CASLKGAVGNDEKLFF	TGTGCCAGCCTTAAGGGCGCGGTCGGTAATGATGAAAAACTGTTTTTT
TRBD1	13	TRBV6-5	TRBJ1-2	-	CASRTGQIDGYTF	TGTGCCAGCAGGACGGGACAGATCGATGGCTACACCTTC
-	12	TRBV2	TRBJ1-1	-	CASRAGNTEAFF	TGTGCCAGCAGGGCGGGGAACACTGAAGCTTTCTTT
-	17	TRBV9	TRBJ2-7	-	CASSASEYSPKTYEQYF	TGTGCCAGCAGCGCCTCCGAATACTCACCAAAAACCTACGAGCAGTACTTC
TRBD2	18	TRBV5-1	TRBJ2-3	-	CASSFQRGKLFLTDTQYF	TGCGCCAGCAGCTTCCAGCGGGGGAAACTTTTCCTCACAGATACGCAGTATTTT
TRBD2	17	TRBV7-9	TRBJ2-1	-	CASSQWPRGGSYNEQFF	TGTGCCAGCAGCCAATGGCCGCGGGGGGGCTCCTACAATGAGCAGTTCTTC
-	18	TRBV3-1/TRBV3-2	TRBJ2-1	few	CASSQDWGSSRGNNEQFF	TGTGCCAGCAGCCAAGATTGGGGTTCGAGCAGGGGCAACAATGAGCAGTTCTTC
TRBD2	13	TRBV20-1	TRBJ2-2	-	CSASYGRAGELFF	TGCAGTGCTAGTTACGGGAGGGCCGGGGAGCTGTTTTTT
TRBD2	16	TRBV7-9	TRBJ2-5	-	CASSSDLAGRQETQYF	TGTGCCAGCAGCTCAGATCTAGCGGGAAGGCAAGAGACCCAGTACTTC
TRBD1	13	TRBV7-7	TRBJ2-3	-	CASPDSRTGTQYF	TGTGCCAGTCCGGACAGTAGGACAGGTACGCAGTATTTT
TRBD1	16	TRBV7-8	TRBJ2-2	-	CASSLRSGRGTGELFF	TGTGCCAGCAGCTTACGTTCGGGCAGGGGGACCGGGGAGCTGTTTTTT
-	14	TRBV5-6	TRBJ1-1	once	CASSLATGHTEAFF	TGTGCCAGCAGCTTGGCCACGGGGCATACTGAAGCTTTCTTT
TRBD2	15	TRBV20-1	TRBJ2-6	-	CSASWGRAGANVLTF	TGCAGTGCTAGTTGGGGGAGGGCTGGGGCCAACGTCCTGACTTTC
-	16	TRBV18	TRBJ1-4	-	CASSLIRGESNEKLFF	TGTGCCAGCTCACTTATACGGGGCGAGTCTAATGAAAAACTGTTTTTT
TRBD1	14	TRBV5-4	TRBJ1-1	-	CASSPGTGNTEAFF	TGTGCCAGCAGCCCCGGGACAGGTAACACTGAAGCTTTCTTT
TRBD1	16	TRBV7-9	TRBJ1-2	-	CASSLDRVRDSYGYTF	TGTGCCAGCAGCTTAGATCGGGTACGGGACAGCTATGGCTACACCTTC
-	14	TRBV6-5	TRBJ2-7	few	CASRVGGTSYEQYF	TGTGCCAGCAGGGTCGGGGGAACCTCCTACGAGCAGTACTTC
TRBD1	12	TRBV2	TRBJ1-2	-	CASRDRGIGYTF	TGTGCCAGCCGGGACAGGGGAATTGGCTACACCTTC
TRBD1	14	TRBV19	TRBJ2-3	-	CASTGTGAADTQYF	TGTGCCAGCACTGGGACAGGGGCGGCAGATACGCAGTATTTT
-	14	TRBV9	TRBJ2-2	once	CASSPIQNTGELFF	TGTGCCAGCAGCCCTATTCAGAACACCGGGGAGCTGTTTTTT
-	12	TRBV7-8	TRBJ2-2	-	CASSTRGSELFF	TGTGCCAGCAGCACTCGGGGGAGTGAGCTGTTTTTT
-	17	TRBV7-8	TRBJ1-2	-	CASSPSRLQGLNYGYTF	TGTGCCAGTAGCCCCTCGCGTCTGCAGGGGCTGAACTATGGCTACACCTTC
-	13	TRBV28	TRBJ2-7	few	CASSFNSPYEQYF	TGTGCCAGCAGTTTTAATAGCCCCTACGAGCAGTACTTC
-	14	TRBV11-2	TRBJ1-1	-	CASSLGESWDEAFF	TGTGCCAGCAGCTTAGGCGAATCGTGGGATGAAGCTTTCTTT
TRBD2	18	TRBV11-2	TRBJ2-7	once	CASSLEVSLAGSPYEQYF	TGTGCCAGCAGCTTAGAGGTATCGCTAGCGGGAAGTCCATACGAGCAGTACTTC
-	14	TRBV28	TRBJ1-2	-	CASSLTNSNYGYTF	TGTGCCAGCAGTTTAACCAACAGTAACTATGGCTACACCTTC
TRBD2	15	TRBV4-2	TRBJ2-5	-	CASSQSSGDQETQYF	TGTGCCAGCAGCCAATCTAGCGGGGACCAAGAGACCCAGTACTTC
TRBD1	21	TRBV3-1/TRBV3-2	TRBJ2-3	-	CASSQEDPGTAAELLLGTQYF	TGTGCCAGCAGCCAAGAGGATCCCGGGACAGCGGCCGAATTACTATTAGGTACGCAGTATTTT